The 25 T cell receptor beta chains reported below all come from one sample, sequenced in a study of cytomegalovirus exposure and HLA in healthy donors. Primers included in the PCR were 60 Vbeta and 13 Jbeta primers. Libraries were prepared by immunoSEQ multiplex PCR; TCRdb keeps only in-frame clonotypes and omits some of them. Of over 150,000 clones in the sample, 65% to 80% were seen once. The sample was PBMCs. Source of these receptors: a woman between 40 and 55 years old in good health and CMV-seropositive.

The V call is TRBV4-1, the J call TRBJ2-7; TRBD2 might be the D (7 bases). The germline V gene has CDR1 MGHRA and CDR2 YSYEKL. The CDR3 sequence is 16 residues long. V was cut by 1 base and J by 6 bases, with 19 bases left in between. DNA for the CDR3: TGCGCCAGCAGCCAAGCGGACGGGGGGCTAGTGGGCGAGCAGTACTTC. It is translated as CASSQADGGLVGEQYF.

This CDR3 is CASSLTTSGRIEQYF. CDR3 coding DNA: TGTGCCAGCAGCTTAACGACTAGCGGGAGGATCGAGCAGTACTTC. V is TRBV11-3 and J is TRBJ2-7; 13 bases fit TRBD2. V gave up 2 bases and J gave up 6 bases; unmatched junction bases: 4. The CDR3 consists of 15 residues. The germline gives CDR1 SGHNT, CDR2 YENEEA.

This sequence joins TRBV28 and TRBJ1-1; maybe TRBD1 (6 bases). The CDR3 runs 15 residues. Looked up from germline, CDR1 is MDHEN and CDR2 is SYDVKM. Trimming cost V 2 bases and J 5 bases, with 15 bases left between them. The CDR3 DNA follows: TGTGCCAGCAGTTTAAAGGGCTCGAGGGGGACTGAAGCTTTCTTT. Translated, it gives CASSLKGSRGTEAFF.

CDR3 protein: CASSPDRGRTEAFF. The CDR3 bases are TGTGCCAGCAGTCCCGACAGGGGACGAACTGAAGCTTTCTTT. The chain links TRBV28 to TRBJ1-1, with 8 bases fitting TRBD1. The CDR3 has 14 residues. The V gene end was trimmed by 5 bases and the J gene end by 5 bases; junction bases not matched to a gene: 7. Germline V lookup: CDR1 MDHEN, CDR2 SYDVKM.

The chain joins TRBV9 to TRBJ2-3, with 7 bases that match TRBD2. In germline, CDR1 is SGDLS, CDR2 YYNGEE. This CDR3 contains 15 residues. Trimming at V came to 2 bases and at J to 4 bases, leaving 7 bases not matched to a gene. In nucleotides, the CDR3 is TGTGCCAGCAGCGTTACCGGGGGGATATCAGATACGCAGTATTTT. Residues: CASSVTGGISDTQYF.

This clone was counted only a few times. The gene calls are TRBV14 and TRBJ2-2; 9 bases fit TRBD1. Per germline, CDR1 SGHDN and CDR2 FVKESK. J lost 4 bases, V lost 4 bases, and 7 bases had no gene match. The length of the CDR3 is 16 residues. CDR3 sequence: CASSLSGTGFTGELFF. The CDR3 DNA reads as TGTGCCAGCAGCCTATCCGGGACAGGGTTCACCGGGGAGCTGTTTTTT.

This chain links TRBV5-1 with TRBJ2-7; possible D gene TRBD2, 6 bases. The CDR3 runs 15 residues. Deletions cut 0 bases from V and 0 bases from J, with 10 bases between. In germline, CDR1 is SGHRS, CDR2 YFSETQ. CDR3 sequence reads: CASSLGVAASYEQYF. Here the CDR3 DNA reads TGCGCCAGCAGCTTGGGGGTAGCGGCCTCCTACGAGCAGTACTTC.

This chain links TRBV2 with TRBJ2-3; D ambiguous. The CDR3 consists of 11 residues. Trimming removed 8 bases at V and 3 bases at J, with 6 bases between. Germline values: CDR1 SNHLY, CDR2 FYNNEI. The CDR3 spells CASGRTDTQYF. As DNA, the CDR3 is TGTGCCAGCGGCAGAACAGATACGCAGTATTTT. Drawing the rest from reference TRBV2 and TRBJ2-3, the complete variable domain is EPEVTQTPSHQVTQMGQEVILRCVPISNHLYFYWYRQILGQKVEFLVSFYNNEISEKSEIFDDQFSVERPDGSNFTLKIRSTKLEDSAMYFCASGRTDTQYFGPGTRLTVL.

CDR3 sequence reads: CASSPGLSNTEAFF. The CDR3, as DNA: TGTGCCAGCAGCCCGGGACTCTCCAACACTGAAGCTTTCTTT. This rearrangement joins TRBV5-5 to TRBJ1-1; D possibly corresponds to TRBD1 (5 bases). The CDR3 length is 14 residues. The germline gives CDR1 SGHKS, CDR2 YYEKEE (reference sequence). The ends were cut back, 4 bases at V and 2 bases at J, with 12 bases in the middle.

This clone was found a few times. The V and J genes are TRBV29-1 and TRBJ2-5, with 10 nucleotides matching TRBD2. The end of the DNA fits TRBJ2-7 better, so the J call may be wrong. CDR3 length: 15 amino acids. Per the germline V gene, CDR1 is SQVTM and CDR2 is ANQGSEA. CDR3 sequence: CSVVRLAGDSHEQYF. CDR3 nucleotide sequence: TGCAGCGTTGTCCGGCTAGCGGGGGACAGCCACGAGCAGTACTTC.

This chain links TRBV5-1 with TRBJ1-1; 7 nucleotides agree with TRBD1. V was clipped by 4 bases and J by 1 base; unmatched bases: 1. The CDR3 has 13 residues. Germline V gene lookup returns CDR1 SGHRS and CDR2 YFSETQ. CDR3 residues: CASSQGGNTEAFF. The CDR3 nucleotides read TGCGCCAGCAGCCAGGGGGGGAACACTGAAGCTTTCTTT.

The V and J genes are TRBV7-2 and TRBJ2-6; TRBD1 matches 7 bases. CDR3 length: 17 amino acids. J lost 2 bases, V lost 4 bases, and 8 bases had no gene match. The germline CDR1 and CDR2 sequences are SGHTA and FQGNSA. The CDR3 loop reads CASSSTGAAPGANVLTF. The CDR3 coding sequence is TGTGCCAGCAGCTCAACAGGGGCCGCCCCTGGGGCCAACGTCCTGACTTTC.

The chain carries TRBV2 and TRBJ2-3, with TRBD1 as a possible D gene (5 bases). The CDR3 covers 14 residues. V was pared by 4 bases and J by 1 base, with 9 bases between. Germline-derived CDR1 and CDR2 are SNHLY and FYNNEI. The DNA for the CDR3 is TGTGCCAGCAGTGTTGGCAGGGGCACAGATACGCAGTATTTT. Its protein product is CASSVGRGTDTQYF.

This chain joins TRBV18 and TRBJ2-5; a possible D gene is TRBD1 (5 bases). Trimming pared 2 bases from V and 0 bases from J, leaving 13 bases between. The CDR3 covers 16 residues. CDR1 and CDR2 from the germline V gene are KGHSH and LQKENI. CDR3 amino acids: CASSPGAWGYQETQYF. The CDR3 DNA reads as TGTGCCAGCTCACCAGGGGCTTGGGGTTACCAAGAGACCCAGTACTTC.

The chain combines TRBV2 with TRBJ1-1, with D tentatively TRBD1 (6 bases). From germline, CDR1 is SNHLY and CDR2 FYNNEI. The CDR3 covers 14 residues. V was cut by 4 bases and J by 5 bases, with 14 bases left in between. CDR3 nucleotides: TGTGCCAGCAGTGTCTACAGGGATAGTACTGAAGCTTTCTTT. Its translation is CASSVYRDSTEAFF.

This rearrangement joins TRBV19 to TRBJ2-3; TRBD1 matches at 7 bases. The CDR3 has 15 amino acids. The germline V gene encodes CDR1 LNHDA and CDR2 SQIVND (reference sequence). J gave up 4 bases and V 1 base, and 5 bases lay outside the gene matches. The CDR3 region has the DNA TGTGCCAGTAGTATAGGCCAGGGGGTAGCAGATACGCAGTATTTT. Residues: CASSIGQGVADTQYF. The full variable domain, with the rest looked up from reference TRBV19 and TRBJ2-3, is DGGITQSPKYLFRKEGQNVTLSCEQNLNHDAMYWYRQDPGQGLRLIYYSQIVNDFQKGDIAEGYSVSREKKESFPLTVTSAQKNPTAFYLCASSIGQGVADTQYFGPGTRLTVL.

The chain has TRBV21-1 and TRBJ1-1; TRBD1 is the table's D call and was not checked against the DNA. TRBV21-1 has pseudogene status. The length of the CDR3 is 16 residues. The CDR3 DNA reads as TGTGCCAGCAGCAACCAAAAGGGGGCGCGGAACACTGAAGCTTTCTTT. Translated, it gives CASSNQKGARNTEAFF.

The V and J genes are TRBV2 and TRBJ2-3; 10 bases are shared with TRBD2. This CDR3 region has 14 residues. Per the germline V gene, CDR1 is SNHLY and CDR2 is FYNNEI. Unmatched junction bases numbered 7, after V lost 7 bases and J lost 6 bases. The CDR3 protein is CASNTLAGMDTQYF. The CDR3, as DNA: TGTGCCAGCAACACACTAGCGGGAATGGATACGCAGTATTTT. The complete variable domain, with remaining parts taken from reference TRBV2 and TRBJ2-3, reads EPEVTQTPSHQVTQMGQEVILRCVPISNHLYFYWYRQILGQKVEFLVSFYNNEISEKSEIFDDQFSVERPDGSNFTLKIRSTKLEDSAMYFCASNTLAGMDTQYFGPGTRLTVL.

This chain links TRBV10-1 with TRBJ1-1; TRBD1 aligns across 7 bases. Trimming at V came to 4 bases and at J to 4 bases, leaving 6 bases not matched to a gene. The CDR3 is 14 residues long. Germline CDR1 and CDR2: WNHNN and SYGVQD (reference sequence). CDR3 bases: TGCGCCAGCAGTGGGACAGGAGCTAGCACTGAAGCTTTCTTT. It translates to CASSGTGASTEAFF.

The chain couples TRBV7-8 to TRBJ2-7; 12 nucleotides line up with TRBD2. The CDR3 extends over 15 amino acids. V lost 5 bases to trimming and J lost 6 bases; unmatched junction nucleotides: 8. CDR1 is SGHVS, CDR2 FQNEAQ, per germline. CDR3 coding DNA: TGTGCCAGCAGCGCTAGCGGGGGGGCTTCAGGCGAGCAGTACTTC. Encoded protein: CASSASGGASGEQYF.

J is TRBJ1-5 and V is TRBV19; D uncertain. The CDR3 has 13 residues. The germline V gene encodes CDR1 LNHDA and CDR2 SQIVND (reference sequence). Trimming stripped 6 bases from V and 5 bases from J, with 11 bases between. The CDR3 DNA reads as TGTGCCAGTAGCGTAACCCGGGATCAGCCCCAGCATTTT. It is translated as CASSVTRDQPQHF.

This chain uses TRBV6-5 with TRBJ1-1; weak D call: TRBD1 (5 bases). The germline gives CDR1 MNHEY, CDR2 SVGAGI. V dropped 6 bases and J dropped 5 bases, with 13 bases sitting between them. The CDR3 is made up of 13 amino acids. The CDR3 DNA follows: TGTGCCAGCAGCCCCAGGGTTGGGACTGAAGCTTTCTTT. Encoded protein: CASSPRVGTEAFF.

The chain joins TRBV7-2 to TRBJ2-7; 7 bases map to TRBD1. CDR3 length: 14 residues. The trim removed 5 bases at V and 2 bases at J, leaving 6 bases unmatched. Germline assignment: CDR1 SGHTA and CDR2 FQGNSA. CDR3 loop: CASSPRGQTYEQYF. CDR3 DNA sequence: TGTGCCAGCAGCCCCAGGGGACAGACCTACGAGCAGTACTTC.

The J gene is TRBJ1-2, the V gene TRBV6-1, with TRBD1 identical over 8 bases. V trimming: 2 bases; J trimming: 8 bases; junction bases outside the gene matches: 10. CDR3 length: 15 amino acids. Looked up from germline, CDR1 is MNHNS and CDR2 is SASEGT. For the CDR3, the DNA is TGTGCCAGCAGTGAATCCGGGACAGGCTTAAGGGGCTACACCTTC. Its protein is CASSESGTGLRGYTF.

The gene calls are TRBV6-1 and TRBJ2-7; D is perhaps TRBD1 (6 bases). The CDR3 sequence is 13 residues long. CDR1 and CDR2 from the germline V gene are MNHNS and SASEGT. Deletions cut 6 bases from V and 3 bases from J, with 12 bases between. CDR3 DNA sequence: TGTGCCAGCAGCCCACAGGGATACTACGAGCAGTACTTC. Protein sequence: CASSPQGYYEQYF.